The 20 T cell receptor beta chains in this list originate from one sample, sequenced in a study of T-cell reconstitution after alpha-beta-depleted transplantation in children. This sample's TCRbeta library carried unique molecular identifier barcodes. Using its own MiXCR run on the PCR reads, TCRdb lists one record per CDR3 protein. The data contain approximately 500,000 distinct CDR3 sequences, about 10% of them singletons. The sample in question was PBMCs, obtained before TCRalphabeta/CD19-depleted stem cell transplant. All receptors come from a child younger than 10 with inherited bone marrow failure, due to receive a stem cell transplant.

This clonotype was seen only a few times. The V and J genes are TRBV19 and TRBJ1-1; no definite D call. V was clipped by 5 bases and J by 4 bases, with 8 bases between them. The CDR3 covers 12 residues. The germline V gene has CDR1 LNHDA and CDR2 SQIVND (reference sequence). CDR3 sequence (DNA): TGTGCCAGTAGTCCTTGGACCACTGAAGCTTTCTTT. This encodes CASSPWTTEAFF.

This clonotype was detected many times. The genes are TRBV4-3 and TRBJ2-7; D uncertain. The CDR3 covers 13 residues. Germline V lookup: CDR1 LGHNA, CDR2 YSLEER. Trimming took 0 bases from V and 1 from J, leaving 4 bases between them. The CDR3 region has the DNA TGCGCCAGCAGCCAAGATCAGTCCTACGAGCAGTACTTC. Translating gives CASSQDQSYEQYF.

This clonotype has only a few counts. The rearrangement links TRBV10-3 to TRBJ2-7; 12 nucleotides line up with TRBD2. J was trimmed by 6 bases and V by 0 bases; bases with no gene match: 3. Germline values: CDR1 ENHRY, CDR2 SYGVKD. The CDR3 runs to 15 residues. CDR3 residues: CAISESTSGSSEQYF. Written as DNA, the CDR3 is TGTGCCATCAGTGAGTCGACTAGCGGGAGTTCCGAGCAGTACTTC.

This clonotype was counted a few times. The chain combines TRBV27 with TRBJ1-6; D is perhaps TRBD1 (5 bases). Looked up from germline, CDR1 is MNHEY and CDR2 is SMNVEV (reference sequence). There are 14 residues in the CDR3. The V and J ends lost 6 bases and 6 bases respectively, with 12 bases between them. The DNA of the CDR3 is TGTGCCAGCAGCTACGGGGCAGTTAATTCACCCCTCCACTTT. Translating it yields CASSYGAVNSPLHF.

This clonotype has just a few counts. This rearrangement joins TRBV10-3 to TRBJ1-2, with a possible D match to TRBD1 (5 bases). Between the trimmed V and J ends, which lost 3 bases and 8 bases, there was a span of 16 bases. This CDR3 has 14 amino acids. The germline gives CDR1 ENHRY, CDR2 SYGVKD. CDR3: CAISERGTPNGYTF. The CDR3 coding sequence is TGTGCCATCAGTGAACGCGGGACCCCCAACGGCTACACCTTC.

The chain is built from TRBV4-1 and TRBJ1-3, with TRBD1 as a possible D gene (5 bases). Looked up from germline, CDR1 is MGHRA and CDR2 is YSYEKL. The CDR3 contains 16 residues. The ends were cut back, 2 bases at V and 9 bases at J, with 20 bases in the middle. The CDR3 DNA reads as TGCGCCAGCAGCCAATCTAACCCAGGGCCGATCGGCACCATATATTTT. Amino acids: CASSQSNPGPIGTIYF.

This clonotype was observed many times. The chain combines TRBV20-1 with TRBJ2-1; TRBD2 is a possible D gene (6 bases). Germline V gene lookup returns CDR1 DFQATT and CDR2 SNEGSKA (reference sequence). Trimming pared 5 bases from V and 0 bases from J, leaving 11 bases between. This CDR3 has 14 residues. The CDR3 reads CSASPGSSYNEQFF. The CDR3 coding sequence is TGCAGTGCTTCCCCCGGGAGCTCCTACAATGAGCAGTTCTTC.

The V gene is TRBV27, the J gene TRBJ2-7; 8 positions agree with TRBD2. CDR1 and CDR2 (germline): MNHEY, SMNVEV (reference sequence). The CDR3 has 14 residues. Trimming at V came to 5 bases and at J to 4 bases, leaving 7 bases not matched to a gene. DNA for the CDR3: TGTGCCAGCAGTATTACGGGAGGGATGTACGAGCAGTACTTC. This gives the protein CASSITGGMYEQYF.

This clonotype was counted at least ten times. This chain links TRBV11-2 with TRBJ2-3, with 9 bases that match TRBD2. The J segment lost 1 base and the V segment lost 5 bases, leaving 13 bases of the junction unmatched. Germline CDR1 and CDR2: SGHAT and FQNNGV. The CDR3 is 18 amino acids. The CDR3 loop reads CASSQLYSGSKGTDTQYF. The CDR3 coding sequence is TGTGCCAGCAGCCAACTCTATAGCGGGAGTAAGGGCACAGATACGCAGTATTTT.

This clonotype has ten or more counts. CDR3 protein: CSGGQGLHEQFF. The CDR3 nucleotides read TGCAGCGGAGGCCAGGGGCTCCATGAGCAGTTCTTC. This chain links TRBV20-1 with TRBJ2-1; TRBD1 is a possible D gene (6 bases). The CDR3 length is 12 residues. In germline, CDR1 is DFQATT, CDR2 SNEGSKA (reference sequence).

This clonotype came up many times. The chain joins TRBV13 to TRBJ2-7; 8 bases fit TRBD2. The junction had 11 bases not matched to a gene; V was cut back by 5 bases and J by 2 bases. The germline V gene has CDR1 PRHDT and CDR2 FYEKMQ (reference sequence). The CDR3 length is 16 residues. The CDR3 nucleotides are TGTGCCAGCAGCCCCGTTGGGATTAGCGGGACCTACGAGCAGTACTTC. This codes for CASSPVGISGTYEQYF.

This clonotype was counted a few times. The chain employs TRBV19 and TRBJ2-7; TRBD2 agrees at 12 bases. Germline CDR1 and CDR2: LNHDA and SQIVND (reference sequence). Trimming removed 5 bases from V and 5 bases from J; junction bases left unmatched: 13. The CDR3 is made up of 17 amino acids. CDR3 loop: CASSSFSSGRARDEQYF. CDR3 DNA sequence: TGTGCCAGTAGTTCATTTTCTAGCGGGAGGGCCCGAGACGAGCAGTACTTC.

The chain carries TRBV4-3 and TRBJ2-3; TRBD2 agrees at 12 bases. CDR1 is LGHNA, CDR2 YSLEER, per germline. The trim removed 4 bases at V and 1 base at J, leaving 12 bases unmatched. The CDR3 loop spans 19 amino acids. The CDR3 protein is CASSPTTSGRWVGTDTQYF. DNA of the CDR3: TGCGCCAGCAGCCCGACGACTAGCGGGAGATGGGTCGGCACAGATACGCAGTATTTT.

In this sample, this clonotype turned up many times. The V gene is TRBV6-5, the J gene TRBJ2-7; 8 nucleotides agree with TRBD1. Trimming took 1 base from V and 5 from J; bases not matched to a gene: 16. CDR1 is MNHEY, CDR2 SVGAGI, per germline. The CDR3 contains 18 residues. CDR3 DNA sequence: TGTGCCAGCAGTTACTACGGTGGACAGGGTTGGAGGTTCGACGAGCAGTACTTC. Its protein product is CASSYYGGQGWRFDEQYF.

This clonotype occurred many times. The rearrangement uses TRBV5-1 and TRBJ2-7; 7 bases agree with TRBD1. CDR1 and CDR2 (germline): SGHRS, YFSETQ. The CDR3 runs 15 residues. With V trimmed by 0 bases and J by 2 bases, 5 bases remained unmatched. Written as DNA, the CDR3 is TGCGCCAGCAGCTTGGGACAGGGTCTACCCTACGAGCAGTACTTC. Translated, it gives CASSLGQGLPYEQYF.

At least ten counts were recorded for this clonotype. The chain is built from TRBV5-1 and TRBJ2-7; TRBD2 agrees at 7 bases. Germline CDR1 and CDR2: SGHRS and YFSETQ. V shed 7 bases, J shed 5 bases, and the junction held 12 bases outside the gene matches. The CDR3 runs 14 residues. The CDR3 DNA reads TGCGCCAGCGCTTTTTTGGGGGGGGTGGACGAGCAGTACTTC. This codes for CASAFLGGVDEQYF.

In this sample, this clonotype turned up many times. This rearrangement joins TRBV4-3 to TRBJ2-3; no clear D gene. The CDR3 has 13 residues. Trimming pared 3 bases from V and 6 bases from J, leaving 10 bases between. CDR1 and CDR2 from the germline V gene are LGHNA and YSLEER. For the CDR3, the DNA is TGCGCCAGCAGCCACCGCGTCTTGGATACGCAGTATTTT. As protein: CASSHRVLDTQYF.

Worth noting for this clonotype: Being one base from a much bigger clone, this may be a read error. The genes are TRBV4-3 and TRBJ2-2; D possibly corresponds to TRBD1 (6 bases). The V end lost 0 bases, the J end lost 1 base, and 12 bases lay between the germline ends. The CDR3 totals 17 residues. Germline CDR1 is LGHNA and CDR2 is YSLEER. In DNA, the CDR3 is TGCGCCAGCAGCCAAGATGATTGGACAGTGAACACCGGGGAGCTGTTTTTT. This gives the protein CASSQDDWTVNTGELFF.

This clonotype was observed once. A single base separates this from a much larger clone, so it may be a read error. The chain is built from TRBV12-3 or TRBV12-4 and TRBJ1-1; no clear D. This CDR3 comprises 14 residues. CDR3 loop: CASSLSGRGSGALF. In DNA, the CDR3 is TGTGCCAGCAGTTTATCTGGCAGAGGGTCCGGAGCTCTCTTT.

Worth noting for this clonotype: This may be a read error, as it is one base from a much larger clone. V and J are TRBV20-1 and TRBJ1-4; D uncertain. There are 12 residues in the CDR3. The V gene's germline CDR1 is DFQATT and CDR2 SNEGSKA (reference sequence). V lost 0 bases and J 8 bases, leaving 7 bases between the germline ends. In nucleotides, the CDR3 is TGCAGTGCTAGAGAGGCGGAGGAAAAACTGTTTTTT. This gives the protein CSAREAEEKLFF.